The 16 T cell receptor beta chains listed next were all sequenced from one sample in a study of blood T cells in healthy people across ages. For the second PCR, which ran for about 7 to 11 cycles, a sample-barcoded 5' primer and a J-beta primer mix were used. TCRdb independently ran MiXCR on the 5' RACE reads; one entry per CDR3 protein. The sample shows 1.5 million to 2 million distinct CDR3 sequences, about 50% of them seen only once. The specimen was blood. Every receptor here comes from a middle-aged woman in good health.

This clonotype turned up a few times. V gene TRBV3-1 combines with J gene TRBJ2-6, with no clear D. Per the germline V gene, CDR1 is LGHDT and CDR2 is YNNKEL (reference sequence). The ends were cut back, 0 bases at V and 0 bases at J, with 6 bases in the middle. The CDR3 extends over 16 amino acids. The CDR3 DNA sequence: TGTGCCAGCAGCCAAGACTCCTTCTCTGGGGCCAACGTCCTGACTTTC. This gives the protein CASSQDSFSGANVLTF.

The V and J genes are TRBV29-1 and TRBJ1-2; D unclear. This CDR3 has 12 amino acids. Trimming removed 7 bases from V and 4 bases from J, with 13 bases in between. Germline CDR1 is SQVTM and CDR2 is ANQGSEA. As DNA, the CDR3 is TGCAGCGGGGTCCATGGCCCCTATGGCTACACCTTC. Translation gives CSGVHGPYGYTF.

This clonotype was detected a few times. The chain employs TRBV7-2 and TRBJ2-5; the D call may be TRBD1 or TRBD2 (5 bases each). The length of the CDR3 is 14 residues. V was clipped by 2 bases and J by 4 bases, with 11 bases between them. From germline, CDR1 is SGHTA and CDR2 FQGNSA. CDR3: CASSLTGPGETQYF. CDR3 in DNA: TGTGCCAGCAGCTTAACGGGGCCAGGAGAGACCCAGTACTTC.

The V gene is TRBV29-1, the J gene TRBJ2-4; 12 bases agree with TRBD2. Looked up from germline, CDR1 is SQVTM and CDR2 is ANQGSEA. The CDR3 contains 14 residues. The junction had 8 bases not matched to a gene; V was cut back by 7 bases and J by 7 bases. CDR3 sequence reads: CSASGGAGTNIQYF. The DNA for the CDR3 is TGCAGCGCTAGCGGGGGGGCTGGTACTAACATTCAGTACTTC.

J is TRBJ1-2 and V is TRBV9, with a weak D call TRBD1 (5 bases). CDR1 and CDR2 from the germline V gene are SGDLS and YYNGEE. This CDR3 region has 15 residues. V lost 0 bases, J lost 1 base, and 10 bases lay in between. The CDR3 sequence: CASSVGTPLNYGYTF. The CDR3 DNA sequence: TGTGCCAGCAGCGTAGGGACACCGCTTAACTATGGCTACACCTTC.

The rearrangement links TRBV7-2 to TRBJ2-5; TRBD2 aligns across 8 bases. With V trimmed by 6 bases and J by 2 bases, 5 bases remained unmatched. The CDR3 is 14 residues long. Germline CDR1 and CDR2: SGHTA and FQGNSA. The CDR3 DNA sequence: TGTGCCAGCAGTAAGACTAGCGTGCAAGAGACCCAGTACTTC. This sequence encodes CASSKTSVQETQYF.

The rearrangement joins TRBV20-1 to TRBJ2-3, with 8 bases matching TRBD2. The junction had 6 bases not matched to a gene; V was cut back by 6 bases and J by 4 bases. There are 13 residues in the CDR3. In germline, CDR1 is DFQATT, CDR2 SNEGSKA (reference sequence). The CDR3 loop is CSAHGGGADTQYF. For the CDR3, the DNA is TGCAGTGCCCACGGGGGGGGGGCAGATACGCAGTATTTT.

This clonotype was seen many times. The genes are TRBV4-3 and TRBJ2-5; the D is unclear. The V end was cut by 0 bases, the J end by 5 bases, with 10 bases between. The germline gives CDR1 LGHNA, CDR2 YSLEER. CDR3 length equals 14 residues. CDR3 loop: CASSQDRVGETQYF. CDR3 sequence (DNA): TGCGCCAGCAGCCAAGATCGAGTCGGCGAGACCCAGTACTTC.

The chain has TRBV2 and TRBJ1-2, with TRBD1 as a possible D gene (6 bases). The CDR3 sequence is 14 residues long. V was clipped by 4 bases and J by 1 base, with 10 bases between them. Germline V gives CDR1 SNHLY, CDR2 FYNNEI. CDR3 sequence reads: CASSGTDLNYGYTF. The DNA for the CDR3 is TGTGCCAGCAGTGGGACAGACCTTAACTATGGCTACACCTTC.

The chain recombines TRBV4-2 with TRBJ2-3; 10 nucleotides align to TRBD2. The trim removed 5 bases at V and 10 bases at J, leaving 18 bases unmatched. The CDR3 loop spans 17 amino acids. CDR1 is LGHNA and CDR2 is YNFKEQ in the germline V gene. The CDR3 sequence is CASSTGEIGLAEGSQYF. In nucleotides, the CDR3 is TGTGCCAGCAGCACAGGCGAGATTGGACTAGCGGAAGGATCGCAGTATTTT.

V gene TRBV27 combines with J gene TRBJ2-6; tentative D call: TRBD1 (7 bases). This CDR3 region has 16 residues. Trimming left V 10 bases short and J 2 bases short, with 18 bases between. Germline V CDR1 and CDR2: MNHEY, SMNVEV (reference sequence). The CDR3 DNA reads as TGTGCCACGCGGGACAGACACGTCCCTGGGGCCAACGTCCTGACTTTC. It codes for CATRDRHVPGANVLTF.

About this clonotype itself: Relative to the germline gene, one junction end is altered; a read error may explain this. The chain carries TRBV2 and TRBJ1-2; D is undetermined. Germline CDR1 reads SNHLY; CDR2 reads FYNNEI. The CDR3 runs to 16 residues. Written as DNA, the CDR3 is TGTGCCGGCAGTGAAAACATAAGAACTGAGGGCTATGGCTACACCTTC. This translates into CAGSENIRTEGYGYTF. The variable domain in full, completed from reference TRBV2 and TRBJ1-2, reads EPEVTQTPSHQVTQMGQEVILRCVPISNHLYFYWYRQILGQKVEFLVSFYNNEISEKSEIFDDQFSVERPDGSNFTLKIRSTKLEDSAMYFCAGSENIRTEGYGYTFGSGTRLTVV.

The chain employs TRBV11-1 and TRBJ2-7; 8 bases are shared with TRBD1. CDR1 is SGHAT, CDR2 FQDESV, per germline (reference sequence). This CDR3 contains 12 residues. CDR3 amino acids: CWGTGLTYEQYF. The CDR3 nucleotides read TGTTGGGGGACAGGACTGACCTACGAGCAGTACTTC.

The rearrangement uses TRBV29-1 and TRBJ2-2, with D unclear. Germline V CDR1 and CDR2: SQVTM, ANQGSEA. V was clipped by 0 bases and J by 5 bases, with 7 bases between them. This CDR3 is built from 13 residues. The CDR3 is CSVEDTETGELFF. The CDR3 DNA sequence: TGCAGCGTTGAAGATACGGAAACCGGGGAGCTGTTTTTT.

This clonotype appeared a single time. The chain recombines TRBV15 with TRBJ2-1; 11 bases agree with TRBD2. Germline trimming cut 1 base from V and 8 bases from J; bases unmatched to any gene: 7. The CDR3 sequence is 16 residues long. Germline values: CDR1 LNHNV, CDR2 YYDKDF (reference sequence). The CDR3 sequence: CATSRGEELAGDEQFF. The CDR3 nucleotides read TGTGCCACCAGCAGAGGGGAGGAACTAGCGGGGGATGAGCAGTTCTTC.

This clonotype occurred a few times. J is TRBJ2-7 and V is TRBV7-2, with 7 positions matching TRBD1. V shed 0 bases, J shed 1 base, and the junction held 6 bases outside the gene matches. The CDR3 contains 16 residues. The germline V gene has CDR1 SGHTA and CDR2 FQGNSA. As DNA, the CDR3 is TGTGCCAGCAGCTTAGCCGGGACAGCGGCATCCTACGAGCAGTACTTC. Its translation: CASSLAGTAASYEQYF.